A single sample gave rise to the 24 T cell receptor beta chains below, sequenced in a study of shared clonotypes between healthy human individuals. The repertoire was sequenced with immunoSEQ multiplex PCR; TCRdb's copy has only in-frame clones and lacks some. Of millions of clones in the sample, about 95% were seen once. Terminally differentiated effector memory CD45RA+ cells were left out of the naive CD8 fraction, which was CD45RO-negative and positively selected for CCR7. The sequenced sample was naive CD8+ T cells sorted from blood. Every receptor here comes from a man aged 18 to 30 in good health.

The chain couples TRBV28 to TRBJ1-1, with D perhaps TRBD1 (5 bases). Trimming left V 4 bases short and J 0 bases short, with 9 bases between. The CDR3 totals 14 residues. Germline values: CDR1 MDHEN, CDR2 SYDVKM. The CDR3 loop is CASSSYRLNTEAFF. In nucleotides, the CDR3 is TGTGCCAGCAGTTCTTACAGGCTGAACACTGAAGCTTTCTTT.

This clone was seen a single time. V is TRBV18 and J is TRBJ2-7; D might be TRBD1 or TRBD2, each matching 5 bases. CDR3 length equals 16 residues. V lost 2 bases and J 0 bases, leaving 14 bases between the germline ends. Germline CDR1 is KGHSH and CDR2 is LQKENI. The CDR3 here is CASSPTGTKSSYEQYF. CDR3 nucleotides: TGTGCCAGCTCACCAACCGGGACGAAGAGCTCCTACGAGCAGTACTTC.

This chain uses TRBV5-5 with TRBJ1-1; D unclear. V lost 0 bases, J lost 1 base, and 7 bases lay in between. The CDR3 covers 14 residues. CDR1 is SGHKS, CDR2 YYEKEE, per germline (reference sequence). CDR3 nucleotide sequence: TGTGCCAGCAGCTTGGTGGTCGGGAACACTGAAGCTTTCTTT. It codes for CASSLVVGNTEAFF. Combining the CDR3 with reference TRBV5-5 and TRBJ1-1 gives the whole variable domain DAGVTQSPTHLIKTRGQQVTLRCSPISGHKSVSWYQQVLGQGPQFIFQYYEKEERGRGNFPDRFSARQFPNYSSELNVNALLLGDSALYLCASSLVVGNTEAFFGQGTRLTVV.

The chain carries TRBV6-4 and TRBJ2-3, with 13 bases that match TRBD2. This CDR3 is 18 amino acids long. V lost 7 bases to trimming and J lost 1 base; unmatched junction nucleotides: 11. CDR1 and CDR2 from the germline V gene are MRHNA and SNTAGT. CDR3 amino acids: CASTTSGGDPAGTDTQYF. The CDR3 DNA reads TGTGCCAGCACCACTAGCGGGGGGGACCCCGCGGGCACAGATACGCAGTATTTT.

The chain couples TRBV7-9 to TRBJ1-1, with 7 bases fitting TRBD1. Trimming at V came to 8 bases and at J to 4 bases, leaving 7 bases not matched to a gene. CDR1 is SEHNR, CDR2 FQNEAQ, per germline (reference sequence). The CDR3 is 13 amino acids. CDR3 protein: CASGQTGSTEAFF. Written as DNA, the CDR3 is TGTGCCAGCGGACAGACAGGGAGCACTGAAGCTTTCTTT.

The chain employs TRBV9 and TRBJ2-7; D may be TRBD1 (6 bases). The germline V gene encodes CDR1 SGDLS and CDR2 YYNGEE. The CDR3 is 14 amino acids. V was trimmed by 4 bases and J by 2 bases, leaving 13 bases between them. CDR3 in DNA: TGTGCCAGCAGCCCTGGGGGCTTCGCCTACGAGCAGTACTTC. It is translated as CASSPGGFAYEQYF.

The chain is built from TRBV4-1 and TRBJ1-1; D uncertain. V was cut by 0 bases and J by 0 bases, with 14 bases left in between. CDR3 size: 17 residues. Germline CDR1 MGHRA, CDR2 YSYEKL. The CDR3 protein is CASSQEGLVPMNTEAFF. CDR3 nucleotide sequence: TGCGCCAGCAGCCAAGAAGGGTTAGTCCCTATGAACACTGAAGCTTTCTTT.

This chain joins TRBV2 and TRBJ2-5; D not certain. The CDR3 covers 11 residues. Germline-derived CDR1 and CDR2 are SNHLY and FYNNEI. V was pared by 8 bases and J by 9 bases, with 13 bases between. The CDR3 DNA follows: TGTGCCAGCCGCTCCCCTTATGCCCAGTACTTC. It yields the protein CASRSPYAQYF.

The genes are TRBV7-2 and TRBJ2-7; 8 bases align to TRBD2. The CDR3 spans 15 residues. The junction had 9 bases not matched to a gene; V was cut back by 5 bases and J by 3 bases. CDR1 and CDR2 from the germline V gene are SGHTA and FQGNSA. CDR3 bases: TGTGCCAGCAGCCTAGGACTAGCCCTCAGCTACGAGCAGTACTTC. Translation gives CASSLGLALSYEQYF.

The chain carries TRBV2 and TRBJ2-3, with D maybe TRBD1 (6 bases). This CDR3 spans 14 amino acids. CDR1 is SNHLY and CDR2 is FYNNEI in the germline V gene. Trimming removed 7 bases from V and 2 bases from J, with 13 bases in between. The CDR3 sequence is CASTEGDNTDTQYF. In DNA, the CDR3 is TGTGCCAGCACCGAAGGGGACAACACAGATACGCAGTATTTT.

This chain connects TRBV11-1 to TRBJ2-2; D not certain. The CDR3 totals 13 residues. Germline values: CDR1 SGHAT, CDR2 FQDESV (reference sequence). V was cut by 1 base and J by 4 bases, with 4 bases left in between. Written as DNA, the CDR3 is TGTGCCAGCAGCTTAGGGGCCACCGGGGAGCTGTTTTTT. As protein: CASSLGATGELFF.

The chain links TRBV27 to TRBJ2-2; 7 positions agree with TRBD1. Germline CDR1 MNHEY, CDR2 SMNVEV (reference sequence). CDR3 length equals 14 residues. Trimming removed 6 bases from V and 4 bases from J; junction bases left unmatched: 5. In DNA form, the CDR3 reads TGTGCCAGCAGAACAGGGGACCTCACCGGGGAGCTGTTTTTT. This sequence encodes CASRTGDLTGELFF.

The CDR3 sequence: CASSVGQPGGKNIQYF. The CDR3, as DNA: TGTGCCAGCAGCGTGGGACAGCCTGGGGGCAAAAACATTCAGTACTTC. The gene calls are TRBV9 and TRBJ2-4; 7 bases are shared with TRBD1. The CDR3 consists of 16 residues. Unmatched junction bases numbered 8, after V lost 2 bases and J lost 3 bases. CDR1 is SGDLS, CDR2 YYNGEE, per germline.

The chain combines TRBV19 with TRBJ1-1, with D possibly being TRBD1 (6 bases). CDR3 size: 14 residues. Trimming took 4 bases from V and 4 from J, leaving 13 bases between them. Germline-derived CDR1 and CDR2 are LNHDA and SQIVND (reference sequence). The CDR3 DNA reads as TGTGCCAGTAGTAACAGGGTCGGTCCCACTGAAGCTTTCTTT. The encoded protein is CASSNRVGPTEAFF.

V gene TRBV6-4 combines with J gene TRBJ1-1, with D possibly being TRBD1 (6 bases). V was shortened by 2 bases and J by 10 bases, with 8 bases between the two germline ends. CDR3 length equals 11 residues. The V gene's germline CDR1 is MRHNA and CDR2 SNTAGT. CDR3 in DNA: TGTGCCAGCAGTGACGGGGGGCTAGCTTTCTTT. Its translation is CASSDGGLAFF.

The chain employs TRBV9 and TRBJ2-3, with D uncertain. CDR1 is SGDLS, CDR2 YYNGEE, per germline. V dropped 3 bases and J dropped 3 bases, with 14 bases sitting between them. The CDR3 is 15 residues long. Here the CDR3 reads CASSAAELGTDTQYF. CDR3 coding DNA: TGTGCCAGCAGCGCCGCGGAGCTAGGTACAGATACGCAGTATTTT.

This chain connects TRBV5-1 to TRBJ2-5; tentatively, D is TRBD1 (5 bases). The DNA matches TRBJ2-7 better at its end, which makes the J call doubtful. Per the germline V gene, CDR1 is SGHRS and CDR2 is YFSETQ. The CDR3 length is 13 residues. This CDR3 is CASSLGTGYEQYF. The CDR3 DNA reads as TGCGCCAGCAGCTTAGGAACAGGCTACGAGCAGTACTTC.

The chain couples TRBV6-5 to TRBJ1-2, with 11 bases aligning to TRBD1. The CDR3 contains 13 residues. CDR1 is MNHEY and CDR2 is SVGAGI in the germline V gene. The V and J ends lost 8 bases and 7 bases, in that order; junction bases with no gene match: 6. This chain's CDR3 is CASSGTGGSGYTF. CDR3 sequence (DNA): TGTGCCAGCTCCGGGACAGGGGGTTCTGGCTACACCTTC.

CDR3 DNA sequence: TGTGCCAGCAGTCCCCTAGGGTTCAAAAACACCGGGGAGCTGTTTTTT. This codes for CASSPLGFKNTGELFF. The rearrangement uses TRBV27 and TRBJ2-2; D is ambiguous. The CDR3 consists of 16 residues. The V end lost 5 bases, the J end lost 2 bases, and 15 bases lay between the germline ends. The germline V gene has CDR1 MNHEY and CDR2 SMNVEV (reference sequence).

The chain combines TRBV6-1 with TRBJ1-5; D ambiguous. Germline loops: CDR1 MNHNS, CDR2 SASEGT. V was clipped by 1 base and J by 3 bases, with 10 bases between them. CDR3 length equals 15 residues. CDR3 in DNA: TGTGCCAGCAGTGAAGGGCGGGGTGTCAATCAGCCCCAGCATTTT. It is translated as CASSEGRGVNQPQHF.

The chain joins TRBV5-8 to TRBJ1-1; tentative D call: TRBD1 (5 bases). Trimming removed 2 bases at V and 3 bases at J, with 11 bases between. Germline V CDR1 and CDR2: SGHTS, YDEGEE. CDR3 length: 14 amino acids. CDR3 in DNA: TGTGCCAGCAGCTTCCTCGGGGGGGACACTGAAGCTTTCTTT. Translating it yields CASSFLGGDTEAFF.

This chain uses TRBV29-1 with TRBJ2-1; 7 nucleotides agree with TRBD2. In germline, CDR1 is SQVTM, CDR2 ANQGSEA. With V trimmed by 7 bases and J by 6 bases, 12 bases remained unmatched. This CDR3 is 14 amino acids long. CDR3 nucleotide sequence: TGCAGCGCCAACCCCCTACGGGAGGTCAATGAGCAGTTCTTC. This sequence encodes CSANPLREVNEQFF.

The CDR3 region is CASSESGLPQEWDNEQFF. As DNA, the CDR3 is TGTGCCAGCAGTGAGTCGGGGTTACCGCAAGAATGGGACAATGAGCAGTTCTTC. This chain uses TRBV2 with TRBJ2-1, with D perhaps matching TRBD2 (5 bases). This CDR3 is built from 18 residues. CDR1 is SNHLY, CDR2 FYNNEI, per germline. Between the trimmed V and J ends, which lost 3 bases and 5 bases, there was a span of 23 bases.

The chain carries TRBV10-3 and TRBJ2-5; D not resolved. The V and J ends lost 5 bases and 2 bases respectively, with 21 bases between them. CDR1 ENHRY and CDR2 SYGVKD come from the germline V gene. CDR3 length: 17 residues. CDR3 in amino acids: CAISSYGSVTFQETQYF. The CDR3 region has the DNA TGTGCCATCAGTTCGTATGGGTCCGTTACGTTTCAAGAGACCCAGTACTTC.